A selection of T cell receptor beta chains follows, all from one sample in a study of T cell repertoires in cytomegalovirus infection. For these TCRs, the target antigens are not known. In TCRdb, the reads were re-called with MiXCR into one record per CDR3 protein. The sample yields a few hundred thousand distinct CDR3 sequences, about 33% seen once. The source material was cultured PBMCs, sampled from culture after CMV antigen stimulation. These receptors were taken from a human donor in good health (CMV status not recorded). Some clones in this sample may be carry-over from other donors' samples. The CDR3 runs from the conserved cysteine through the conserved F or W. The D gene is left open where the match is weak. Only part of the rows carry a size: once, few, many, or a class if the clone is expanded.

size	J	V	D	CDR3	DNA
many	TRBJ2-1	TRBV7-2	TRBD2	CASSLTASGRADEQFF	TGTGCCAGCAGCTTAACGGCTAGCGGGAGGGCCGATGAGCAGTTCTTC
NA	TRBJ2-7	TRBV6-1	TRBD2	CASTGLAGGPRSYEQYF	TGTGCCAGCACTGGACTAGCGGGAGGTCCTCGTTCCTACGAGCAGTACTTC
NA	TRBJ2-1	TRBV12-5	TRBD1	CASGLGQGWNEQFF	TGTGCTAGTGGTCTGGGACAGGGCTGGAATGAGCAGTTCTTC
NA	TRBJ1-5	TRBV7-9	TRBD1	CASSTGTGVSNQPQHF	TGTGCCAGCAGCACCGGAACAGGGGTTAGCAATCAGCCCCAGCATTTT
few	TRBJ1-6	TRBV7-6	NA	CASSLEGQRNSPLHF	TGTGCCAGCAGCTTAGAAGGACAGCGGAATTCACCCCTCCACTTT
NA	TRBJ2-1	TRBV7-8	NA	CASSLPRQGSSGSYNEQFF	TGTGCCAGCAGCTTACCAAGACAGGGGTCTAGCGGTTCCTACAATGAGCAGTTCTTC
few	TRBJ2-7	TRBV19	TRBD1	CASSRQGQGADYEQYF	TGTGCCAGTAGTAGACAAGGACAGGGAGCCGACTACGAGCAGTACTTC
many	TRBJ1-5	TRBV7-8	NA	CASSFLENSNQPQHF	TGTGCCAGCAGCTTTCTGGAGAATAGCAATCAGCCCCAGCATTTT
NA	TRBJ2-1	TRBV10-3	TRBD2	CAISPGLANNEQFF	TGTGCCATCAGTCCGGGACTAGCAAACAATGAGCAGTTCTTC
NA	TRBJ2-5	TRBV7-2	TRBD1	CASSPRTGGLETQYF	TGTGCCAGCAGCCCCAGGACAGGGGGCTTAGAGACCCAGTACTTC
NA	TRBJ2-1	TRBV7-2	TRBD2	CASSPRTSGRALVEQFF	TGTGCCAGCAGCCCGCGGACTAGCGGGAGGGCCCTCGTTGAGCAGTTCTTC
NA	TRBJ2-1	TRBV4-1	NA	CASSIVPSVGFGRSSYNEQFF	TGCGCCAGCAGCATTGTCCCGAGCGTCGGGTTCGGCCGTAGCTCCTACAATGAGCAGTTCTTC
NA	TRBJ2-6	TRBV27	NA	CASNPGLSSGANVLTF	TGTGCCAGCAATCCGGGACTCTCCTCTGGGGCCAACGTCCTGACTTTC
many	TRBJ1-2	TRBV7-2	NA	CASSSLNFGPEGYTF	TGTGCCAGCAGCTCCCTCAATTTTGGACCGGAGGGCTACACCTTC
NA	TRBJ2-1	TRBV20-1	TRBD2	CSAMTSGGDGGWQFF	TGCAGTGCCATGACTAGCGGGGGGGACGGGGGGTGGCAGTTCTTC
few	TRBJ2-1	TRBV10-3	NA	CAIRKFEDEQFF	TGTGCCATCAGAAAATTCGAGGATGAGCAGTTCTTC
few	TRBJ2-6	TRBV6-1	NA	CASSSSGGANVLTF	TGTGCCAGCAGTTCCTCAGGTGGGGCCAACGTCCTGACTTTC
few	TRBJ2-1	TRBV7-9	NA	CASIAGLYNEQFF	TGTGCCAGCATCGCAGGGTTGTACAATGAGCAGTTCTTC
NA	TRBJ1-6	TRBV19	NA	CASSMEGATPLHF	TGTGCCAGTAGTATGGAAGGGGCGACACCCCTCCACTTT
NA	TRBJ1-3	TRBV11-2	NA	CASRTSGTSRNTIYF	TGTGCCAGCAGAACCTCCGGGACATCTCGAAACACCATATATTTT
NA	TRBJ1-1	TRBV12-3/TRBV12-4	NA	CASDPGRITNTEAFF	TGTGCCAGCGACCCTGGACGGATAACAAACACTGAAGCTTTCTTT
few	TRBJ1-1	TRBV7-9	TRBD1	CASSHIRAFGQGLNTEAFF	TGTGCCAGCAGCCACATTCGAGCCTTCGGACAGGGGCTTAACACTGAAGCTTTCTTT
NA	TRBJ2-1	TRBV24-1	TRBD2	CATSDTGTKGLAGAHEQFF	TGTGCCACCAGTGACACCGGGACAAAAGGACTAGCGGGAGCCCATGAGCAGTTCTTC
NA	TRBJ2-3	TRBV11-3	TRBD2	CASSPWGSSGNADTQYF	TGTGCCAGCAGCCCGTGGGGAAGTAGCGGGAATGCAGATACGCAGTATTTT
NA	TRBJ2-3	TRBV6-5	TRBD2	CASTLAGRTDTQYF	TGTGCCAGTACACTAGCGGGACGCACAGATACGCAGTATTTT
few	TRBJ2-1	TRBV6-2/TRBV6-3	NA	CASRINWNEQFF	TGTGCCAGCAGGATTAATTGGAATGAGCAGTTCTTC
NA	TRBJ1-1	TRBV27	NA	CASSPRAGFSLFNEYTEAFF	TGTGCCAGCAGTCCCCGGGCAGGATTTTCCCTCTTCAATGAGTACACTGAAGCTTTCTTT
few	TRBJ1-1	TRBV27	NA	CATTTLSGGRTEAFF	TGTGCCACTACGACTTTGAGTGGGGGCAGGACTGAAGCTTTCTTT
NA	TRBJ2-2	TRBV11-3	TRBD2	CASSLVLAGINTGELFF	TGTGCCAGCAGCTTAGTTCTAGCGGGGATTAACACCGGGGAGCTGTTTTTT
NA	TRBJ2-3	TRBV29-1	NA	CSVDGADSSTDTQYF	TGCAGCGTTGATGGAGCGGATTCTAGCACAGATACGCAGTATTTT
NA	TRBJ1-3	TRBV4-3	TRBD1	CASSRTTGDGNTIYF	TGCGCCAGCAGCCGCACTACAGGGGACGGAAACACCATATATTTT
NA	TRBJ2-1	TRBV6-5	TRBD2	CASSSSGRGYNEQFF	TGTGCCAGCAGTTCGAGCGGGAGAGGGTACAATGAGCAGTTCTTC
NA	TRBJ1-1	TRBV7-9	TRBD1	CASSRGTVKAFF	TGTGCCAGCAGCCGAGGGACAGTAAAAGCTTTCTTT
NA	TRBJ2-3	TRBV4-3	NA	CASSQELMQARTQYF	TGCGCCAGCAGCCAAGAACTTATGCAGGCGCGCACGCAGTATTTT
NA	TRBJ2-1	TRBV11-1	NA	CASSPPPEIFGNEQFF	TGTGCCAGCAGCCCCCCGCCGGAAATTTTTGGCAATGAGCAGTTCTTC
NA	TRBJ2-2	TRBV11-2	NA	CASSPIGRTNTGELFF	TGTGCCAGCAGTCCCATCGGTCGGACTAACACCGGGGAGCTGTTTTTT